The clone carrying this TCR beta chain has just one count. From CD4+ cells came CD45RA+ naive and CD45RA-negative memory subsets. The sample belongs to a study of shared clonotypes between healthy human individuals. Per the germline V gene, CDR1 is MNHEY and CDR2 is SVGAGI. CDR3 length: 14 residues. Trimming removed 5 bases from V and 4 bases from J; junction bases left unmatched: 6. Generated by immunoSEQ multiplex PCR, the TCRdb table keeps only in-frame clones and is missing some. The table has roughly 1,500,000 clones, 95% to 99% seen once; the top ten hold around 0.45%. The chain carries TRBV6-5 and TRBJ2-7; TRBD1 agrees at 9 bases. This clonotype was sampled from a man aged 25-45 years in good health. Source material: naive CD4+ T cells sorted from blood. Subset given: CD45RA+ positively selected. The CDR3 DNA reads TGTGCCAGCAGTGGCCGGGGACAGGGTTACGAGCAGTACTTC. It is translated as CASSGRGQGYEQYF.